A single sample gave rise to the 10 T cell receptor beta chains below, sequenced in a study of cytomegalovirus exposure and HLA in healthy donors (dated by TCRdb to 2017 to 2019). The method was the immunoSEQ multiplex PCR assay. The multiplex PCR relied on a mix of 60 forward primers for TCR Vbeta segments and 13 reverse primers for TCR Jbeta segments. What TCRdb holds here is the immuneACCESS table cut down to in-frame rearrangements. Part of the clones is not present; checked against another copy, under half of the missing clones reflect an unresolved V gene, and the others are unexplained. This sample holds approximately 250,000 clones; around 83% were observed only once. Roughly 0.24% of the sample lies in the top ten. The sample was PBMCs. The receptor source for this set is a girl aged 2-15 years in good health and CMV-seronegative.

J is TRBJ2-7 and V is TRBV15; maybe TRBD1 (6 bases). CDR1 and CDR2 (germline): LNHNV, YYDKDF (reference sequence). V gave up 4 bases and J gave up 3 bases, with 10 bases separating them. The CDR3 runs 13 residues. The CDR3 loop is CATSKGQIYEQYF. The DNA of the CDR3 is TGTGCCACCAGCAAAGGACAGATCTACGAGCAGTACTTC.

The rearrangement uses TRBV19 and TRBJ1-1; no definite D call. CDR3 length equals 15 residues. Germline V gene lookup returns CDR1 LNHDA and CDR2 SQIVND (reference sequence). Trimming removed 1 base from V and 1 base from J, with 10 bases in between. This CDR3 is CASSIVPEWNTEAFF. CDR3 in DNA: TGTGCCAGTAGTATAGTCCCGGAGTGGAACACTGAAGCTTTCTTT.

This chain joins TRBV18 and TRBJ2-1; 11 bases match TRBD1. This CDR3 spans 17 amino acids. The V and J ends lost 3 bases and 4 bases, in that order; junction bases with no gene match: 8. The germline CDR1 and CDR2 sequences are KGHSH and LQKENI. The CDR3 DNA follows: TGTGCCAGCTCACCTCGGACAGGGGGCTTGGTTTACAATGAGCAGTTCTTC. Its translation is CASSPRTGGLVYNEQFF.

This clone was seen just once. At one end, the junction sequence differs from germline, possibly due to a read error. The chain recombines TRBV6-6 with TRBJ2-7; 15 nucleotides align to TRBD2. CDR1 and CDR2 (germline): MNHNY, SVGAGI (reference sequence). This CDR3 region has 14 residues. The CDR3 reads CASRGTSGGPRTAF. DNA of the CDR3: TGTGCCAGCAGGGGGACTAGCGGGGGGCCGAGGACAGCCTTC.

The J gene is TRBJ2-1, the V gene TRBV2, with 7 bases fitting TRBD2. V gave up 6 bases and J gave up 15 bases; unmatched junction bases: 14. This CDR3 has 13 amino acids. CDR1 is SNHLY, CDR2 FYNNEI, per germline. DNA of the CDR3: TGTGCCAGCAGCCTGAGGACTAGACCTGAATCGTTCTTC. Its protein product is CASSLRTRPESFF.

This clone appeared once. The rearrangement joins TRBV5-1 to TRBJ2-1, with 10 bases matching TRBD1. The trim removed 1 base at V and 6 bases at J, leaving 4 bases unmatched. The CDR3 is 15 residues long. CDR1 is SGHRS, CDR2 YFSETQ, per germline. CDR3 DNA: TGCGCCAGCAGCTTGTGGACAGGGGGAGGCAATGAGCAGTTCTTC. It is translated as CASSLWTGGGNEQFF.

In DNA, the CDR3 is TGTGCCAGCAGCTTAGGTTGGCAGAACACTGAAGCTTTCTTT. This sequence encodes CASSLGWQNTEAFF. J is TRBJ1-1 and V is TRBV11-2; D unclear. The germline V gene has CDR1 SGHAT and CDR2 FQNNGV. V lost 1 base, J lost 1 base, and 7 bases lay in between. The CDR3 has 14 amino acids.

The chain joins TRBV30 to TRBJ2-7, with a possible D match to TRBD1 (6 bases). Trimming pared 5 bases from V and 5 bases from J, leaving 7 bases between. The CDR3 contains 10 residues. The germline V gene encodes CDR1 GTSNPN and CDR2 SVGIG (reference sequence). The CDR3 DNA sequence: TGTGCCTGGGGACAGAACGAGCAGTACTTC. Protein product: CAWGQNEQYF.

This chain uses TRBV6-1 with TRBJ2-3; 11 bases align to TRBD2. Germline V gives CDR1 MNHNS, CDR2 SASEGT. The V segment lost 7 bases and the J segment 6 bases; nucleotides outside the gene matches: 6. CDR3 length equals 14 residues. The CDR3 nucleotides are TGTGCCAGCAAAATAGCGGGAGGGGGGGATACGCAGTATTTT. Its translation is CASKIAGGGDTQYF.

This clone has only one observation. The chain carries TRBV6-1 and TRBJ1-3; D gene unclear. Germline CDR1 is MNHNS and CDR2 is SASEGT. This CDR3 contains 13 residues. V was shortened by 7 bases and J by 3 bases, with 10 bases between the two germline ends. CDR3 nucleotide sequence: TGTGCCAGCACTGTTAGTCGTGGAAACACCATATATTTT. Its protein is CASTVSRGNTIYF.